This T cell receptor beta chain was profiled in a study of T cell clusters in autoimmune cytopenias. TRB rearrangements were amplified by touch-down multiplex PCR with mixed TRB-A/B primers. For each CDR3 protein, TCRdb gives one entry from its re-call of the multiplex PCR reads, without DNA. Seen in this sample are about 2,200 distinct CDR3 sequences; the ten most common clones hold around 72%. TRB was amplified from approximately 250 ng of peripheral blood genomic DNA per sample. Concerning this clonotype itself: What it binds is unknown.

Study-level results: Healthy donors had around 3.1-fold more exclusive TRB clusters than active autoimmune hepatitis patients. A dominant lymphoma-associated repertoire apparently masked the cluster-lack signature in secondary cytopenia versus chronic lymphocytic leukemia. Primary autoimmune cytopenia patients appeared to lack physiological T cell clusters present in healthy donors.

The sequence came from a human donor with an autoimmune cytopenia or autoimmune hepatitis (not recorded which). The sample taken for sequencing was peripheral blood.

This CDR3 is CASSRTTASSYNEQFF. V usage is TRBV6-5 and J usage is TRBJ2-1; TCRdb's D gene call, TRBD2, goes unchecked for lack of DNA. Germline loops: CDR1 MNHEY, CDR2 SVGAGI. The CDR3 is 16 residues long.